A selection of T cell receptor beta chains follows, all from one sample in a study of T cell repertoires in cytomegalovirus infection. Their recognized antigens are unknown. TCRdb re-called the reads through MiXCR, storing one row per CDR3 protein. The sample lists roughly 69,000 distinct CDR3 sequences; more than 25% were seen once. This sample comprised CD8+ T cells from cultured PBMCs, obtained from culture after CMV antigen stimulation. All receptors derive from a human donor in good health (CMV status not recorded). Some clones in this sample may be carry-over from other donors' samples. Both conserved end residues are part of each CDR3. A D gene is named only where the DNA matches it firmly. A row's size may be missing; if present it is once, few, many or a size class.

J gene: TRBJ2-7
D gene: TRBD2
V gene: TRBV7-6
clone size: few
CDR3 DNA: TGTGCCAGCAGCTTAGAGGTCGCCGGGGGGTACGAGCAGTACTTC
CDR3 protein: CASSLEVAGGYEQYF

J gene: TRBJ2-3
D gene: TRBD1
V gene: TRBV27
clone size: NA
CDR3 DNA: TGTGCCAGCAGTTTAGGACAGGCCCGGTGGGATACGCAGTATTTT
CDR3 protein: CASSLGQARWDTQYF

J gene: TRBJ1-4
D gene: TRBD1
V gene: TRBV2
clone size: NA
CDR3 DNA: TGTGCCAGCATGGGCGGAGGGGGCCCTTGGGAAAAACTGTTTTTT
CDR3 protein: CASMGGGGPWEKLFF

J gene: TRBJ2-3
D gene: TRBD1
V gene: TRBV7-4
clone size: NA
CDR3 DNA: TGTGCCAGCAGCAAGACAGGGGGCACAGATACGCAGTATTTT
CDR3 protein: CASSKTGGTDTQYF

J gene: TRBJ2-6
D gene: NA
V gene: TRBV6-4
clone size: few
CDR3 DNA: TGTGCCAGCAGTCCGACTACTGGGGCCAACGTCCTGACTTTC
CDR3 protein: CASSPTTGANVLTF

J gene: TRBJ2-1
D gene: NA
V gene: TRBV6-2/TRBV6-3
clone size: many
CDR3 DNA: TGTGCCGCGAGTGGGACGCTGCCCTACAATGAGCAGTTCTTC
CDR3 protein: CAASGTLPYNEQFF

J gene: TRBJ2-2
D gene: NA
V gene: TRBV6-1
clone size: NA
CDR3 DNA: TGTGCCAGCATGGTTCTGGGGGAGGCCGGGGAGCTGTTTTTT
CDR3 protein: CASMVLGEAGELFF

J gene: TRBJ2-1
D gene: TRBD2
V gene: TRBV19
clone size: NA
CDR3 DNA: TGTGCCAGTAGCGGGAGGGCCGCTAATGAGCAGTTCTTC
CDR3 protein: CASSGRAANEQFF

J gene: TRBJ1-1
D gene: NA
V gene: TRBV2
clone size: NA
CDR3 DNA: TGTGCCAGCAGTGATCCGGGGGTGGGGAACACTGAAGCTTTCTTT
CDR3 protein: CASSDPGVGNTEAFF

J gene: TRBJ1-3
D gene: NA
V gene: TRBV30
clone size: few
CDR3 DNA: TGTGCCTGGAGTGTAGGCAACACCATATATTTT
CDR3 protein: CAWSVGNTIYF

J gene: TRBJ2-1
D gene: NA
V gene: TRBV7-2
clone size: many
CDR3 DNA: TGTGCCAGCAGCCCCGGGGTGGCGAGAAACAATGAGCAGTTCTTC
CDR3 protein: CASSPGVARNNEQFF

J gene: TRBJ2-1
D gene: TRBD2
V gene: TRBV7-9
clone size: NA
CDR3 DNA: TGTGCCAGCAGCCCACCCCCCGGACTAGGGGTTTACAATGAGCAGTTCTTC
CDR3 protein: CASSPPPGLGVYNEQFF

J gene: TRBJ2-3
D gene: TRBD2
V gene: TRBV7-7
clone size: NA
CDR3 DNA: TGTGCTAGCAGCCCCGGGACTACTTCTAGCACAGATACGCAGTATTTT
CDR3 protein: CASSPGTTSSTDTQYF

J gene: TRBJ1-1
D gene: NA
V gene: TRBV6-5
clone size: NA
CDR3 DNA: TGTGCCAGCAGTTACTCATCGCAGGGGTCGGACACTGAAGCTTTCTTT
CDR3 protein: CASSYSSQGSDTEAFF

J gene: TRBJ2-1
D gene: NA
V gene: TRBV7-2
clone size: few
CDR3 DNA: TGTGCCAGCAGCTTAAAGCCGGACCGTTACAATGAGCAGTTCTTC
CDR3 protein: CASSLKPDRYNEQFF

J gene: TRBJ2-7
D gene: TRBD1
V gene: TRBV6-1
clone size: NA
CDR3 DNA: TGTGCCAGCAGTGAAGATGGGACAGGGGGTTACGAGCAGTACTTC
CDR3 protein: CASSEDGTGGYEQYF

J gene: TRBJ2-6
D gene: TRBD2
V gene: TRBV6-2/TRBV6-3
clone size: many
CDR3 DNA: TGTGCCAGCAGTTCCACCGGGACTAGCGTTTCGGCTGGGGCCAACGTCCTGACTTTC
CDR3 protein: CASSSTGTSVSAGANVLTF

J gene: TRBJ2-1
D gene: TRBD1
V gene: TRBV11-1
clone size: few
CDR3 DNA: TGTGCCAGCAGCCTACAGCCCGGGACAGCCTACAATGAGCAGTTCTTC
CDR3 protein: CASSLQPGTAYNEQFF

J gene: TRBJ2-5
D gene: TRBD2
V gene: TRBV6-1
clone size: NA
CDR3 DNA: TGTGCCAGCAGTTTTGGGGACTACCCGCCGTTAGAGACCCAGTACTTC
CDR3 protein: CASSFGDYPPLETQYF

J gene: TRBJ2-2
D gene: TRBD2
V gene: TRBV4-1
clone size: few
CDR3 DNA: TGCGCCAGCAGCCAATCTTGGCGGGGGGGCGTTGGCGGGGAGCTGTTTTTT
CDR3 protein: CASSQSWRGGVGGELFF

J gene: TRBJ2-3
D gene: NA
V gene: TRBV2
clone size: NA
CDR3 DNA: TGTGCCAGCAGTGATGAAGTAGCGGAGGCCCCGGATACGCAGTATTTT
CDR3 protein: CASSDEVAEAPDTQYF

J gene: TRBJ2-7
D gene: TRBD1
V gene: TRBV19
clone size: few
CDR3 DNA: TGTGCCAGTAGTATAGTGCCGGACAGGCAGGCTGAGCAGTACTTC
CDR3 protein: CASSIVPDRQAEQYF

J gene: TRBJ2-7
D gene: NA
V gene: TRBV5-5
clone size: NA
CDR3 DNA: TGTGCCAGCAGCTTGGAGTGGGTCTACGAGCAGTACTTC
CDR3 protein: CASSLEWVYEQYF

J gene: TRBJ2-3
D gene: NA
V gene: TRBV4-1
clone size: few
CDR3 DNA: TGCGCCAGCAGCCATGGACAACAGTATTTT
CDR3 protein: CASSHGQQYF

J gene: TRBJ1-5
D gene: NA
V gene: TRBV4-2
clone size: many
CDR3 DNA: TGTGCCAGCAGCCAAGATCAGGGGATCCAGCCCCAGCATTTT
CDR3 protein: CASSQDQGIQPQHF

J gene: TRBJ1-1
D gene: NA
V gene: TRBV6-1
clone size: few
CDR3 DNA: TGTGCCAGCAGTGAAGCTGAGGCGGTGGCCGCTTTCTTT
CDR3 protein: CASSEAEAVAAFF

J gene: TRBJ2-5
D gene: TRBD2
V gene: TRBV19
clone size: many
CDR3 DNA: TGTGCCAGTTCGGGAGCTAGCGGGGGGCAAGAGACCCAGTACTTC
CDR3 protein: CASSGASGGQETQYF

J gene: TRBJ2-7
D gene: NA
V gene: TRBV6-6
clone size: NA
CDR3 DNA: TGTACCAGCAGTTACAACGCGGGGTCCGCATCCTACGAGCAGTACTTC
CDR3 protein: CTSSYNAGSASYEQYF

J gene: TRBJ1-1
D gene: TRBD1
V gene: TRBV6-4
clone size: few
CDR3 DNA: TGTGCCACCCGAGCGGCCCAGGGGGCTAGCACTGAAGCTTTCTTT
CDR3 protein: CATRAAQGASTEAFF

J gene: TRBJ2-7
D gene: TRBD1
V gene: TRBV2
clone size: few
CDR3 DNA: TGTGCCACCCGGACAGGGGCTGGCGAGCAGTACTTC
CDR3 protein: CATRTGAGEQYF

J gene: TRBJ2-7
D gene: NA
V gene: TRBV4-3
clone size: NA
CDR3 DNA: TGCGCCAGCAGCCAAGAAGCGGGTTTCGGGGAGCAGTACTTC
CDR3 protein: CASSQEAGFGEQYF

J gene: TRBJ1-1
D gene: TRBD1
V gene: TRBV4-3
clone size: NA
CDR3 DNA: TGCGCCAGCAGCCAAGATGGGTCAGGGGGCCGGGGAGCTTTCTTT
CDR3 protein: CASSQDGSGGRGAFF

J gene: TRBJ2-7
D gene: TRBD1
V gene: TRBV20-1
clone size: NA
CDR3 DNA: TGCAGTGCTAGAGACTCGAACAGGGGGGCAGTCTACGAGCAGTACTTC
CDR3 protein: CSARDSNRGAVYEQYF

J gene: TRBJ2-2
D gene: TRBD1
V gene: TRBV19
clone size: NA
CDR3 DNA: TGTGCCAGTAGTATAAACCGGGACAGAGCGAACACCGGGGAGCTGTTTTTT
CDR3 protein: CASSINRDRANTGELFF

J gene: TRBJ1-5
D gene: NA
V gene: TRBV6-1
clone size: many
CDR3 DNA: TGTGCCAGCAGTGGGGCAGATCGGAGATATAGCAATCAGCCCCAGCATTTT
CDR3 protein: CASSGADRRYSNQPQHF

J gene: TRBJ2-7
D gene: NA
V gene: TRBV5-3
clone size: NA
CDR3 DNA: TGTGCCAGCAGCCTCCAGGACTTCTACGAGCAGTACTTC
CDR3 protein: CASSLQDFYEQYF

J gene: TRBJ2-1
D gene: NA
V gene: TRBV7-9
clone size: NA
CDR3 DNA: TGTGCCAGCAGCTTAGACGGCGATGAGCAGTTCTTC
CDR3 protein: CASSLDGDEQFF

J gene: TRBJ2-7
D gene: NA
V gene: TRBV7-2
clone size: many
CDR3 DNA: TGTGCCAGCAGCTTTCAATACGAGCAGTACTTC
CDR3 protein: CASSFQYEQYF

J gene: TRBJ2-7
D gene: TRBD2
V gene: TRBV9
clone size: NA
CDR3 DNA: TGTGCCAGCAGCGAGACTAGCGGGTTCTACGAGCAGTACTTC
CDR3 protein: CASSETSGFYEQYF

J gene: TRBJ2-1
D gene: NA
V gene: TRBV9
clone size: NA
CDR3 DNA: TGTGCCAGCAGCGTAGGGGGGGACTCCTACAATGAGCAGTTCTTC
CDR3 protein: CASSVGGDSYNEQFF

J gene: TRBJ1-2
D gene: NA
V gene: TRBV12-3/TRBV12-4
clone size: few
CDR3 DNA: TGTGCCAGCAGTTTAGTATACCTGGGGAACTATGGCTACACCTTC
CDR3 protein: CASSLVYLGNYGYTF

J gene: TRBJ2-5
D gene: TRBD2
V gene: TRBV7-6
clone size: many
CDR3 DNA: TGTGCCAGCAGCTCCGGAGGCGGGGGGGCCGGGGAGACCCAGTACTTC
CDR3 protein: CASSSGGGGAGETQYF